Reported below is one T cell receptor beta chain. Treatment meaning: oral pan-JAK inhibitor, 5-10 mg twice daily. The data were obtained in a study of CD8+ T cells in alopecia areata. Extracted RNA was reverse transcribed, and the resulting cDNA served as sequencing template. Clones were sequenced by immunoSEQ multiplex PCR, and TCRdb holds only the in-frame ones, with some missing. The data hold around 140,000 clones, with more than 85% observed a single time. The germline gives CDR1 MNHEY, CDR2 SVGAGI. V was pared by 0 bases and J by 3 bases, with 4 bases of the junction left unmatched. CDR3 length: 16 residues.

Specimen: CD8+ T cells sorted from blood, collected at week 4, from a patient treated with tofacitinib. The rearrangement uses TRBV6-5 and TRBJ1-1; 10 bases match TRBD1. The origin of this receptor is a human donor with alopecia areata. CDR3 coding DNA: TGTGCCAGCAGTTACTCCTCCGGGACAGGGGACACTGAAGCTTTCTTT. Amino acid sequence: CASSYSSGTGDTEAFF.